Listed below are T cell receptor beta chains from one sample, sequenced in a study of T cells in localized non-small cell lung cancer. Sequencing was performed with immunoSEQ multiplex PCR; in TCRdb, only in-frame clones are kept and a portion is missing. The table records about 22,000 clones, about 85% of them present only once. This specimen consisted of PBMCs, obtained before any cancer treatment. The receptor source for this set is a man aged 35-75 years with stage II squamous cell lung carcinoma. Each CDR3 is given with its conserved first and last residue. D genes are given only for firm matches. Size is omitted from some rows. Given values are once, few, many or a class for expanded clones.

.,TRBJ1-2,TRBV7-2,.,CASSVALSYGYTF
.,TRBJ2-1,TRBV29-1,.,CSVEGQDVDEQFF
few,TRBJ1-1,TRBV6-5,.,CASSYSVTANTEAFF
.,TRBJ2-4,TRBV5-4,.,CASSPPGPSAKNIQYF
.,TRBJ1-4,TRBV5-6,.,CASSPVVLTGNEKLFF
once,TRBJ2-3,TRBV4-1,.,CASRPNWGTDTQYF
.,TRBJ2-7,TRBV10-3,TRBD2,CAISESRGRFDEQYF
.,TRBJ2-3,TRBV11-3,TRBD2,CASSLGLAGADTQYF
.,TRBJ2-1,TRBV7-3,TRBD2,CASSLTGRTSGYNEQFF
.,TRBJ2-7,TRBV18,.,CASSPTRAEQYF
.,TRBJ1-5,TRBV28,.,CASSGHGTLRGQPQHF